This T cell receptor (beta chain) was sequenced during a study of T cells in localized non-small cell lung cancer. Points from the study as a whole: Among the top 100 tumor clones, a median approximately 60 appeared in adjacent lung. Higher adjacent-lung clonality was associated with shorter survival. Uninvolved neighboring lung showed the greatest T cell clonality, exceeding tumor.

The table came from immunoSEQ multiplex PCR; TCRdb's copy has only in-frame clones and leaves some out. This table holds roughly 2,500 clones, just under 30% found once. This CDR3 is 12 amino acids long. Losses at the gene ends were 7 bases for V and 6 bases for J; bases not matched to a gene: 3. Germline values: CDR1 MNHGY, CDR2 SAAAGT. The authors took atypia-free adjacent lung at least 2 cm from the tumor margin. Turning to this clone: The target antigen is unknown.

The chain has TRBV6-8 and TRBJ2-7; 10 bases are a match to TRBD1. The clonotype was recovered from a man aged 35 to 70 with stage I lung adenocarcinoma. Sequencing used normal lung tissue next to the tumor, obtained before any cancer treatment. The CDR3 spells CASTTGGVEQYF. CDR3 nucleotide sequence: TGTGCCAGCACGACAGGGGGCGTCGAGCAGTACTTC.